This TCR beta chain stems from a study of OX40 agonist ivuxolimab in advanced cancers. In regard to this clone: Its antigen is not known.

Study-level findings and limits: Both CD4+ and CD8+ T cell populations in blood had undergone clonal expansion by week 6 at 0.1 to 3.0 mg/kg.

Trimming cost V 5 bases and J 2 bases, with 12 bases left between them. Germline CDR1 and CDR2: SEHNR and FQNEAQ (reference sequence). The CDR3 loop spans 15 amino acids. Some clones are missing from TCRdb's copy, which holds only in-frame ones; the method was immunoSEQ multiplex PCR. The sample shows about 13,000 clones, roughly 80% of them seen only once. V usage is TRBV7-9 and J usage is TRBJ2-2; tentative D call: TRBD2 (6 bases). Sequenced material: CD4+ or CD8+ T cells sorted from blood, taken in a trial of the OX40 agonist ivuxolimab. This receptor was taken from an adult with an advanced solid tumor such as melanoma, head and neck, liver or kidney cancer. The CDR3 sequence: CASSPTGGNTGELFF. In nucleotides, the CDR3 is TGTGCCAGCAGCCCTACCGGGGGAAACACCGGGGAGCTGTTTTTT. The full variable domain, completed using reference TRBV7-9 and TRBJ2-2, is DTGVSQNPRHKITKRGQNVTFRCDPISEHNRLYWYRQTLGQGPEFLTYFQNEAQLEKSRLLSDRFSAERPKGSFSTLEIQRTEQGDSAMYLCASSPTGGNTGELFFGEGSRLTVL.